A selection of T cell receptor beta chains follows, all from one sample in a study of control samples from healthy donors and cancer patients. Measured with immunoSEQ multiplex PCR; TCRdb has only the in-frame clones, and not every one. The profile shows 90,000 to 100,000 clones, about 85% of them singletons. Sequencing was done on a sample of blood. The receptors come from a woman between 65 and 79 years old in good health. CDR3s include the opening cysteine and the closing phenylalanine or tryptophan. The D gene is left open where the match is weak. Some rows mark clone size as missing; the rest say once, few, many or name a class of expanded clone.

once TRBJ2-7 TRBV2 - TGTGCCAGCAGAGAGACGAGAGCTGAGGACTACGAGCAGTACTTC CASRETRAEDYEQYF
- TRBJ1-5 TRBV6-2/TRBV6-3 - TGTGCCAGCAGTTCGGACTCGGTAGGCAATCAGCCCCAGCATTTT CASSSDSVGNQPQHF
- TRBJ1-1 TRBV2 - TGTGCCAGCAGGAGGGACACTGAAGCTTTCTTT CASRRDTEAFF
- TRBJ1-2 TRBV15 - TGTGCCACCAGCAGGGGTGGAACTAACTATGGCTACACCTTC CATSRGGTNYGYTF
- TRBJ1-6 TRBV5-4 TRBD1 TGTGCCAGCAGCTTTGGGACAGGGGGCTATTCACCCCTCCACTTT CASSFGTGGYSPLHF
- TRBJ1-4 TRBV7-9 - TGTGCCAGCAGCTTAGGGGGGTACAGTGAAAAACTGTTTTTT CASSLGGYSEKLFF
few TRBJ2-5 TRBV19 - TGTGCCAGTAGTATTCAGGGCGGCGCCCAAGAGACCCAGTACTTC CASSIQGGAQETQYF
- TRBJ2-5 TRBV6-5 - TGTGCCAGCAGTATGAGGGGGACGGGGGGGACCCAGTACTTC CASSMRGTGGTQYF
- TRBJ1-5 TRBV20-1 - TGCAGTGCTAGAGTGGATGGGCCCCAGCATTTT CSARVDGPQHF
- TRBJ1-2 TRBV28 - TGTGCCAGCAGTTTAGGGGGATCGGGCTATGGCTACACCTTC CASSLGGSGYGYTF
once TRBJ1-2 TRBV3-1/TRBV3-2 - TGTGCCAGCAGCCAGCTTACAAGTACTGGCTCAGGAGGCTACACCTTC CASSQLTSTGSGGYTF
- TRBJ1-2 TRBV9 - TGTGCCAGCAGCGCTCACAGAGCGACTAACTATGGCTACACCTTC CASSAHRATNYGYTF